The sequence of this T cell receptor (beta chain) was determined in a study of blood T cell repertoires in COVID-19. The assay was immunoSEQ multiplex PCR, and TCRdb's table has in-frame clones only and misses some. The table lists a few hundred thousand clones, 85% to 90% of them singletons. The CDR3 is 15 residues long. Per germline, CDR1 SGHTA and CDR2 FQGNSA. The V gene lost 4 bases and the J gene lost 0 bases, with 10 bases spanning the gap. This sequence originates from a woman aged 60-75 years with COVID-19, enrolled during active disease. Input material: peripheral blood. V gene TRBV7-2 combines with J gene TRBJ1-3; TRBD1 might be the D (6 bases). CDR3 amino acids: CASSSGQSSGNTIYF. The DNA for the CDR3 is TGTGCCAGCAGCTCCGGACAGTCCTCTGGAAACACCATATATTTT.